This T cell receptor (beta chain) was profiled in a study of blood T cell repertoires in COVID-19. Libraries were prepared by immunoSEQ multiplex PCR; TCRdb keeps only in-frame clonotypes and omits some of them. In the table there are around 80,000 clones, over 70% of which are singletons. V shed 6 bases and J 0 bases; nucleotides not matched to a gene: 4. The CDR3 spans 16 residues. The germline gives CDR1 SGHTA, CDR2 FQGTGA. This TCR was recovered from a man aged 50-59 years with active or convalescent COVID-19. The chain combines TRBV7-3 with TRBJ2-6; 8 nucleotides line up with TRBD1. Sequencing used peripheral blood. CDR3: CASRGQGASGANVLTF. The DNA of the CDR3 is TGTGCCAGCAGAGGCCAGGGGGCCTCTGGGGCCAACGTCCTGACTTTC.